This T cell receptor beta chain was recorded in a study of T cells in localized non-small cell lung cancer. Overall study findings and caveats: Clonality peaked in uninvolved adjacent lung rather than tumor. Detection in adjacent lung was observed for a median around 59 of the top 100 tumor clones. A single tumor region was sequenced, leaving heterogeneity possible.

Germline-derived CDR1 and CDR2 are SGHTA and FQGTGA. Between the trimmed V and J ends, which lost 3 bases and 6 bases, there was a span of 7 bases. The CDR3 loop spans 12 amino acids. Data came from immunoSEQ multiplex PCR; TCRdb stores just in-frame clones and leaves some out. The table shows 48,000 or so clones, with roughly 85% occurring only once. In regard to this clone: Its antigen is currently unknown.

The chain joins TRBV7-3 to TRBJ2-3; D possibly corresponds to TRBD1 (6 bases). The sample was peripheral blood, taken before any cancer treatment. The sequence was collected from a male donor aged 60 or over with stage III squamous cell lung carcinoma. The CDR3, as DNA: TGTGCCAGCAGCTTCAGGGGTGATACGCAGTATTTT. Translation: CASSFRGDTQYF.